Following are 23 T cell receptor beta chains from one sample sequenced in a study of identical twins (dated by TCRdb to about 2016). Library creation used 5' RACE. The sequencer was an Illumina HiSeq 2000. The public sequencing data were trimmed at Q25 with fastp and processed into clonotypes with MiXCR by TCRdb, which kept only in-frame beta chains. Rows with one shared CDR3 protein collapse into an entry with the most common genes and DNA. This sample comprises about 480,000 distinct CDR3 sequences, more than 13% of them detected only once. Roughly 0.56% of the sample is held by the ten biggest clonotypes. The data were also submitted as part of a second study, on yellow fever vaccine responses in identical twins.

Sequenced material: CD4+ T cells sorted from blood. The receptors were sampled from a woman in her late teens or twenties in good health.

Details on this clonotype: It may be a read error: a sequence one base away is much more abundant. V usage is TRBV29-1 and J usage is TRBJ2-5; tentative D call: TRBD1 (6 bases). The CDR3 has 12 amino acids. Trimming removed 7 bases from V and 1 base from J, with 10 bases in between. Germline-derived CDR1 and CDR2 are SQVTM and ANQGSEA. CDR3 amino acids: CSAGQPQETQYF. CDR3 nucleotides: TGCAGCGCTGGACAGCCCCAAGAGACCCAGTACTTC.

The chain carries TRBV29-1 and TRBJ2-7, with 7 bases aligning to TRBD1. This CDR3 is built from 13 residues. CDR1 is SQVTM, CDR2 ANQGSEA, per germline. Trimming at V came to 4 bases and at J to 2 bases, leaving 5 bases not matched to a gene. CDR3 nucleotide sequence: TGCAGCGTTGCTCGACAGGGAGCCTACGAGCAGTACTTC. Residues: CSVARQGAYEQYF.

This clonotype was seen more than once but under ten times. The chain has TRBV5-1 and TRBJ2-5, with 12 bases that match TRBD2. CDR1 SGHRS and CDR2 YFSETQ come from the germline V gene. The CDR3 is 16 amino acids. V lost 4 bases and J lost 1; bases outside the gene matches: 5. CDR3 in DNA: TGCGCCAGCAGCCCACTAGCGGGAGGAGTCCAAGAGACCCAGTACTTC. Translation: CASSPLAGGVQETQYF.

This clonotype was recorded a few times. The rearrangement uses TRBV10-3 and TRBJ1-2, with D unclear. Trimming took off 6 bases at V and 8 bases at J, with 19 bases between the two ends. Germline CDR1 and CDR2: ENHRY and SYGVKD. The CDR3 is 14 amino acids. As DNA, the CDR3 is TGTGCCATCAGGCCTGAGCTGGGTCTTCAGGGCTACACCTTC. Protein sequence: CAIRPELGLQGYTF.

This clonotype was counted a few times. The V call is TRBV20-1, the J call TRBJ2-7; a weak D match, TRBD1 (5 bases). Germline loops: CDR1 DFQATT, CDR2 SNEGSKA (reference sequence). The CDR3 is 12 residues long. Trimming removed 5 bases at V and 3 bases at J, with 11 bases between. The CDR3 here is CSAPRDSYEQYF. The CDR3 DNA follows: TGCAGTGCTCCCCGTGACAGCTACGAGCAGTACTTC.

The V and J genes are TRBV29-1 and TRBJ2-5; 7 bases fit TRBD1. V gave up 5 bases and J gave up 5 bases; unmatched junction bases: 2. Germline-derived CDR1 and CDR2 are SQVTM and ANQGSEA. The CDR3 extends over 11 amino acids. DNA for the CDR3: TGCAGCGTTAAGGGGGCTGAGACCCAGTACTTC. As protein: CSVKGAETQYF.

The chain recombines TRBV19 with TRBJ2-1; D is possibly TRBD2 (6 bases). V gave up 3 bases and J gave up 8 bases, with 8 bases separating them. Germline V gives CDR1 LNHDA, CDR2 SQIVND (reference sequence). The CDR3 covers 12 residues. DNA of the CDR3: TGTGCCAGTAGTATCACTAGCTATGAGCAGTTCTTC. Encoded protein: CASSITSYEQFF.

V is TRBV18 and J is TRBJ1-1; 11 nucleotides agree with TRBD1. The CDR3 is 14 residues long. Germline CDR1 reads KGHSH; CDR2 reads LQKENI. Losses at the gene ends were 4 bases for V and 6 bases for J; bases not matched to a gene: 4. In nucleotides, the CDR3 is TGTGCCAGCTCACAAGGACAGGGGGCGGCTGAAGCTTTCTTT. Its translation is CASSQGQGAAEAFF. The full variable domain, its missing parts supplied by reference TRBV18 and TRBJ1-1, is NAGVMQNPRHLVRRRGQEARLRCSPMKGHSHVYWYRQLPEEGLKFMVYLQKENIIDESGMPKERFSAEFPKEGPSILRIQQVVRGDSAAYFCASSQGQGAAEAFFGQGTRLTVV.

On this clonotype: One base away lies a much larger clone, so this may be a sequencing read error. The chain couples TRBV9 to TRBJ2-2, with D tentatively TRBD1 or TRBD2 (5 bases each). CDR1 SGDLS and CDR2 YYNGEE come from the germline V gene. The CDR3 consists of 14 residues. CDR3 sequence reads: CASSVSRVTGDLFF. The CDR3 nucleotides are TGTGCCAGCAGCGTTAGCAGGGTCACCGGGGACCTGTTTTTT.

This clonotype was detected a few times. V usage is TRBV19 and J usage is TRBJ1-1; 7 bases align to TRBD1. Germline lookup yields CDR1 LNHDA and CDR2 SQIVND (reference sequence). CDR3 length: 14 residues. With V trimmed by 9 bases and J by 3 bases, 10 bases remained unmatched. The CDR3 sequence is CASRGYRGHTEAFF. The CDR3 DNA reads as TGTGCCAGCAGAGGCTACAGGGGACACACTGAAGCTTTCTTT. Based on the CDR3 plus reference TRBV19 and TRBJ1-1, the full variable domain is DGGITQSPKYLFRKEGQNVTLSCEQNLNHDAMYWYRQDPGQGLRLIYYSQIVNDFQKGDIAEGYSVSREKKESFPLTVTSAQKNPTAFYLCASRGYRGHTEAFFGQGTRLTVV.

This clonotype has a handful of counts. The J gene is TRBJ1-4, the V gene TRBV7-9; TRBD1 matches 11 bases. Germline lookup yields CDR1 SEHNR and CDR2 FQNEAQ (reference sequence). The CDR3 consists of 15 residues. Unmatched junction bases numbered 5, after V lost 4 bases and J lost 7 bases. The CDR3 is CASSSDRGRGEKLFF. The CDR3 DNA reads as TGTGCCAGCAGCTCGGACAGGGGGCGGGGTGAAAAACTGTTTTTT. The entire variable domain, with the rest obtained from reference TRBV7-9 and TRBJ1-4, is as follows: DTGVSQNPRHKITKRGQNVTFRCDPISEHNRLYWYRQTLGQGPEFLTYFQNEAQLEKSRLLSDRFSAERPKGSFSTLEIQRTEQGDSAMYLCASSSDRGRGEKLFFGSGTQLSVL.

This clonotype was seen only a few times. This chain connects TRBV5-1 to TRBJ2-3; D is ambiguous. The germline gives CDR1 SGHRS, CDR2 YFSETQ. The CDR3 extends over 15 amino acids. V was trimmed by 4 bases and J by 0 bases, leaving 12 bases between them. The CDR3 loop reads CASSVPGSSTDTQYF. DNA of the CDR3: TGCGCCAGCAGCGTACCGGGTTCTAGCACAGATACGCAGTATTTT.

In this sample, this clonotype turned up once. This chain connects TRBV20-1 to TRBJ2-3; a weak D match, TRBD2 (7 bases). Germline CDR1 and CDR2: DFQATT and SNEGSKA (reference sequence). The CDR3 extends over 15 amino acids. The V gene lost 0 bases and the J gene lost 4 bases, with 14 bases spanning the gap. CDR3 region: CSARDERGAADTQYF. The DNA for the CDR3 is TGCAGTGCTAGAGATGAACGGGGGGCGGCAGATACGCAGTATTTT.

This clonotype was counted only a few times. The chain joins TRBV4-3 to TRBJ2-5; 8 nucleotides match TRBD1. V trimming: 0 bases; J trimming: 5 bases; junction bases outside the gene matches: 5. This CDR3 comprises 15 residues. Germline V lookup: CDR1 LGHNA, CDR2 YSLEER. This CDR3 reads CASSQESGGGETQYF. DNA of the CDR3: TGCGCCAGCAGCCAAGAGTCAGGGGGCGGGGAGACCCAGTACTTC.

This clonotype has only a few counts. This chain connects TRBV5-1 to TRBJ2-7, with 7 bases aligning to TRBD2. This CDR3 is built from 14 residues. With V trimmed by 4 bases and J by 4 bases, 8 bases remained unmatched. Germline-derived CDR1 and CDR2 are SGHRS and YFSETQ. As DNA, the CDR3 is TGCGCCAGCAGCGGTAGCGGGTCCCGGTACGAGCAGTACTTC. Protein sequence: CASSGSGSRYEQYF.

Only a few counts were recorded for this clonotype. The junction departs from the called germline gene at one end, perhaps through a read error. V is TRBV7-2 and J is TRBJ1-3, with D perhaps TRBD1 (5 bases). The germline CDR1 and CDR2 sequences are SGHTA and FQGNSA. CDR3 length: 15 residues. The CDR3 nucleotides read TGTCCCAGCAGCGCCCAGGGCCACTCTGGAAACACCATATATTTT. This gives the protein CPSSAQGHSGNTIYF. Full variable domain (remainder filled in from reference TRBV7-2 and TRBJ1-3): GAGVSQSPSNKVTEKGKDVELRCDPISGHTALYWYRQSLGQGLEFLIYFQGNSAPDKSGLPSDRFSAERTGGSVSTLTIQRTQQEDSAVYLCPSSAQGHSGNTIYFGEGSWLTVV.

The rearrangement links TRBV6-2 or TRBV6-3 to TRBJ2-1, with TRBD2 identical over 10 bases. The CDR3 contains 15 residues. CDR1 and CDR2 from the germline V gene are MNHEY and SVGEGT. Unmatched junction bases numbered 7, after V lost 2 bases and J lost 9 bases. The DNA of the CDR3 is TGTGCCAGCAGTTACCCAAGACTAGCGGGTGGTGAGCAGTTCTTC. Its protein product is CASSYPRLAGGEQFF.

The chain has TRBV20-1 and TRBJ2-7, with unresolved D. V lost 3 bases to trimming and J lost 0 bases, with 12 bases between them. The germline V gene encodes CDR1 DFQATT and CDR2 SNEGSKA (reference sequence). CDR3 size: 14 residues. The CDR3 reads CSARFVRSSYEQYF. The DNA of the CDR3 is TGCAGTGCTAGGTTCGTCAGGAGCTCCTACGAGCAGTACTTC.

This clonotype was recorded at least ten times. The DNA of the CDR3 is TGCAGTGCTAGACGGACTAGCGGGAGTTCGAAGACCCAGTACTTC. It yields the protein CSARRTSGSSKTQYF. The chain is built from TRBV20-1 and TRBJ2-5; TRBD2 aligns across 13 bases. CDR1 is DFQATT, CDR2 SNEGSKA, per germline (reference sequence). V lost 2 bases and J lost 6; bases outside the gene matches: 6. There are 15 residues in the CDR3.

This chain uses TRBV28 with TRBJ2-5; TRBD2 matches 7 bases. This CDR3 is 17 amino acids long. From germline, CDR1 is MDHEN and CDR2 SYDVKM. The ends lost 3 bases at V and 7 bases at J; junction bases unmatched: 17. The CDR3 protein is CASSFSHPRGTPGTQYF. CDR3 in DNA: TGTGCCAGCAGTTTCAGTCATCCGCGGGGGACTCCGGGGACCCAGTACTTC.

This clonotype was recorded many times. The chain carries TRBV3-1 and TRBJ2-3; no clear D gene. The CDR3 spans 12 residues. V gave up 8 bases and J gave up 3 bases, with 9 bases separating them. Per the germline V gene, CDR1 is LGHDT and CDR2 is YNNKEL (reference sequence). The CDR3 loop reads CASSQTTDTQYF. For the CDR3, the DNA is TGTGCCAGCTCACAAACAACAGATACGCAGTATTTT.

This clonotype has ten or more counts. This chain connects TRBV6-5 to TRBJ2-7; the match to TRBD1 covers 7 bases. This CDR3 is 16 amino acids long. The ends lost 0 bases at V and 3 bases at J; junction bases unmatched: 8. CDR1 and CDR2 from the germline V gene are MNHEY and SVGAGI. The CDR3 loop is CASSYSSRGIDYEQYF. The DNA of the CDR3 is TGTGCCAGCAGTTACTCGTCCAGGGGGATCGACTACGAGCAGTACTTC.

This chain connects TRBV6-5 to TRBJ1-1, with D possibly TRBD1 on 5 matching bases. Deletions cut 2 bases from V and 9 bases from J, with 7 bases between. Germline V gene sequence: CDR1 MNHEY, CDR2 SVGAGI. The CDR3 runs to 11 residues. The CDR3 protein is CASSYQGKAFF. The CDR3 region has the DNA TGTGCCAGCAGTTACCAGGGCAAAGCTTTCTTT.